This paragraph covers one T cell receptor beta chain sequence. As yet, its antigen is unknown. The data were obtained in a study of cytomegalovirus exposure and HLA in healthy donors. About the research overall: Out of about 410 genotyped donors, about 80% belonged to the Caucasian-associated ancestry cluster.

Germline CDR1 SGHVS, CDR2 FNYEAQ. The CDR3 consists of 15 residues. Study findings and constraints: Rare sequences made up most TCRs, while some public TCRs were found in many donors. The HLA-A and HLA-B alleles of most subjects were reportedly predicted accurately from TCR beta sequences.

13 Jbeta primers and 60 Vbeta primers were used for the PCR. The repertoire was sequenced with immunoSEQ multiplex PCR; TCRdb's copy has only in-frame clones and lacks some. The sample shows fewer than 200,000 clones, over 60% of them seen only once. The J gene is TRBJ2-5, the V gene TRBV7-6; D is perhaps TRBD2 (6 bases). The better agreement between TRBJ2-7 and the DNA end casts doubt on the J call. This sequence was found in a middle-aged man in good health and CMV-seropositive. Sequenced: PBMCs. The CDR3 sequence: CASSHGDSDVDEQYF. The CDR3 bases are TGTGCCAGCAGTCACGGGGACTCCGACGTGGACGAGCAGTACTTC.